Reported below is one T cell receptor beta chain. Its antigen remains unidentified. Base-call qualities are not available, and no considerably larger clone is one nucleotide away. The immunoSEQ v4 bias-controlled multiplex PCR assay, performed blinded to group allocation, was used to amplify TCR-beta CDR3 regions from genomic DNA. To estimate the quantities of nucleated cells and T cells in each sample, reference gene primers were included together with the TCR-beta primers. Sequencing of the libraries was performed on an Illumina MiSeq with a 100-cycle paired-end protocol. For the original study's pipeline: In the immunoSEQ Analyzer software, diversity and richness were calculated, with richness measured by iChao1 and clonality based on Pielou evenness and Shannon diversity on a 0-1 scale where a higher value means less diversity. CDR3 amino acid sequences with V/J genes were queried against VDJdb for CMV, EBV and influenza A specificities using confidence 3 and substitution 2. The Morisita-Horn index was used to assess TCR-beta amino acid clonotype overlap between villitis of unknown etiology, infectious villitis and control repertoires. The immuneACCESS repertoire file appears here via TCRdb, limited to in-frame rearrangements. These files lack a portion of the clones; in checked studies, under half of the deficit traces to unresolved V genes, and the cause of the others is not known. D and trimming come from the DNA, and the V and J calls and clone size come from that table. The sample has about 3,100 clones on record, nearly 80% of them singletons. Over 15% of the sample is held by the ten biggest clonotypes.

Five infectious villitis placentae were included, four with confirmed cytomegalovirus and one with Toxoplasma gondii, and were not matched to other groups. The mothers in the infectious villitis group were younger, carried smaller fetuses, and either delivered preterm or experienced intrauterine demise in two cases. After delivery, the placentae were collected and evaluated both grossly and histologically, and only then was archival tissue selected. Five 10-micron scrolls were cut from each FFPE block, and DNA was isolated using the AllPrep DNA/RNA FFPE Tissue kit. DNA concentration and purity were evaluated by NanoDrop, whereas RNA quality was assessed on a Bioanalyzer. This record comes from a study of T cells in placental villitis. Context from the whole study: The study tested an allograft-versus-infection hypothesis by comparing placental TCR-beta repertoires in villitis of unknown etiology, unaffected controls matched for gestational age, and infectious villitis.

Paper-wide results and their limitations: Higher CMV-specific clone frequencies were found in infectious CMV cases than in villitis of unknown etiology (about 0.01 vs 0.001), and no difference in CMV-specific clone frequencies was seen between villitis of unknown etiology and controls. Small amounts of decidua were contained in the paraffin blocks, so some of the captured T cells, especially in controls, may have been decidual rather than villous infiltrates. Sequencing bulk tissue made it impossible to distinguish helper, regulatory or cytotoxic T cells or to tell maternal from fetal T cells, and the approach excluded gamma-delta receptors.

V and J lose 5 bases and 7 bases, and a span of 17 bases separates them. Via the germline V gene (reference sequence), CDR1 is SEHNR and CDR2 FQNEAQ. The CDR3 measures 14 amino acids from cysteine to phenylalanine. The sequence is cut down to CDR3 DNA, 42 bases in frame from base 1. The sample taken for sequencing was placental tissue containing maternal and fetal cells. This clonotype was obtained from a human patient with infectious villitis; the placental T cells may come from both mother and fetus. The chain links TRBV7-9 with TRBJ2-5; no D segment can be confidently identified. The CDR3 sequence is CASSPPTPPGTQYF. The DNA is as follows: TGTGCCAGCAGCCCCCCGACCCCCCCGGGGACCCAGTACTTC.